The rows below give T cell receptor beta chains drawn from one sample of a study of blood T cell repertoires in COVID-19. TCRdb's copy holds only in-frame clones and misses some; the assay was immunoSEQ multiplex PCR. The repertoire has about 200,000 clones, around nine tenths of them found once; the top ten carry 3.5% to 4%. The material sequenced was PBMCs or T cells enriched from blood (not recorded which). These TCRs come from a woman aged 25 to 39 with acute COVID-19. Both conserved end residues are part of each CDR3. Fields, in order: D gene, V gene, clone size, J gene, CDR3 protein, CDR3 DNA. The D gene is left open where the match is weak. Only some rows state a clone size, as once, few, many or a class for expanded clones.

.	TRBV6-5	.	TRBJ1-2	CASSTLGRGYTF	TGTGCCAGCAGTACGCTCGGGAGGGGCTACACCTTC
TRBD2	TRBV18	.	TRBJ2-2	CASSPTLGGAYTGELFF	TGTGCCAGCTCACCAACCCTGGGAGGGGCCTACACCGGGGAGCTGTTTTTT
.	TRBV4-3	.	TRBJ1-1	CASSQDRVGLGTEAFF	TGCGCCAGCAGCCAAGATCGGGTCGGTTTAGGCACTGAAGCTTTCTTT
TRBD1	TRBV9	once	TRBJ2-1	CASSVAGTGDYNEQFF	TGTGCCAGCAGCGTAGCCGGGACAGGGGATTACAATGAGCAGTTCTTC
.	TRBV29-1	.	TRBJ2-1	CSVEGIEQTTYNEQFF	TGCAGCGTTGAAGGAATCGAACAGACGACCTACAATGAGCAGTTCTTC
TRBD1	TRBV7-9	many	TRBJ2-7	CASSVTYWTGDDHEQYF	TGTGCCAGCAGCGTAACCTATTGGACAGGGGATGACCACGAGCAGTACTTC
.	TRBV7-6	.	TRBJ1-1	CASSSLTGTEAFF	TGTGCCAGCAGCTCCCTGACGGGCACTGAAGCTTTCTTT
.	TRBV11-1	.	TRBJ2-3	CASSLEPGDTQYF	TGTGCCAGCAGCTTAGAGCCGGGGGATACGCAGTATTTT
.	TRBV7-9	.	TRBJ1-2	CASSWGEGGYTF	TGTGCCAGCAGCTGGGGGGAAGGGGGCTACACCTTC
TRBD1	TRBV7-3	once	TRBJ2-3	CASRSGTATDTQYF	TGTGCCAGCAGGTCCGGGACAGCCACAGATACGCAGTATTTT
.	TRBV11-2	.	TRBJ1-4	CASRNTRGGINEKLFF	TGTGCCAGCAGAAATACACGAGGGGGAATTAATGAAAAACTGTTTTTT
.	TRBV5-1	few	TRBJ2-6	CASSPRRGFVGSGANVLTF	TGCGCCAGCAGCCCTCGACGGGGGTTCGTCGGTTCTGGGGCCAACGTCCTGACTTTC
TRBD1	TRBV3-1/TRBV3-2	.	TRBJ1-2	CASSFRQGNYGYTF	TGTGCCAGCAGCTTCCGACAGGGCAACTATGGCTACACCTTC
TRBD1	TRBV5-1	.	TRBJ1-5	CASSITGGSNQPQHF	TGCGCCAGCAGCATAACAGGGGGTAGCAATCAGCCCCAGCATTTT
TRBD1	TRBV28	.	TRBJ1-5	CASSLAGQGTGQPQHF	TGTGCCAGCAGTTTAGCGGGACAGGGGACGGGTCAGCCCCAGCATTTT
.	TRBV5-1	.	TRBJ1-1	CASSPGVEDTEAFF	TGCGCCAGCAGCCCTGGCGTCGAGGACACTGAAGCTTTCTTT
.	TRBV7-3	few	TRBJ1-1	CASSLTDHTEAFF	TGTGCCAGCAGCCTCACAGATCACACTGAAGCTTTCTTT
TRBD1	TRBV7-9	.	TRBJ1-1	CASSQETGDTEAFF	TGTGCCAGCAGCCAGGAGACAGGGGACACTGAAGCTTTCTTT
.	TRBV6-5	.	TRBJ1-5	CASTDNRYSNQPQHF	TGTGCCAGCACGGACAACCGATATAGCAATCAGCCCCAGCATTTT
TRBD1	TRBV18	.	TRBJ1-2	CASSPPGQESNYGYTF	TGTGCCAGCTCACCACCAGGACAGGAATCTAACTATGGCTACACCTTC
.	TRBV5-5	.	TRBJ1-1	CASSLDGRGYSEAFF	TGTGCCAGCAGCTTGGATGGAAGGGGGTACTCTGAAGCTTTCTTT
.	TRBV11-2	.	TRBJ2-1	CASSSLRDLGTYNEQFF	TGTGCCAGCAGCTCCCTCCGGGACTTGGGAACCTACAATGAGCAGTTCTTC
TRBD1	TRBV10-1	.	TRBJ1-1	CASSDTGGASPEAFF	TGCGCCAGCAGTGATACAGGGGGCGCTTCCCCTGAAGCTTTCTTT
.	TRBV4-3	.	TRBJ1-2	CASSLITKGGQAVYGYTF	TGCGCCAGCAGCCTAATAACAAAGGGGGGGCAGGCCGTCTATGGCTACACCTTC
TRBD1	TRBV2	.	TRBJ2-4	CASREQGTGGNIQYF	TGTGCCAGCAGGGAACAGGGGACCGGCGGAAACATTCAGTACTTC
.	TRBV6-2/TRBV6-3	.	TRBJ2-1	CASSPYVPSSGNEQFF	TGTGCCAGCAGCCCGTATGTCCCCTCCTCGGGGAATGAGCAGTTCTTC
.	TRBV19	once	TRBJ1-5	CASMWRGGNQPQHF	TGTGCCAGTATGTGGAGGGGGGGAAATCAGCCCCAGCATTTT
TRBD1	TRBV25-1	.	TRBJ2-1	CASSDGTGGNEQFF	TGTGCCAGCAGTGACGGGACAGGGGGGAATGAGCAGTTCTTC
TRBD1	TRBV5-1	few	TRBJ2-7	CASSLRQGFSEQYF	TGCGCCAGCAGCTTAAGACAGGGTTTTAGCGAGCAGTACTTC
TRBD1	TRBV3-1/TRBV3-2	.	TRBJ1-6	CASSPTGSSPLHF	TGTGCCAGCAGCCCGACAGGGTCTTCACCCCTCCACTTT
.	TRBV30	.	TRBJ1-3	CAWRTPGGNTIYF	TGTGCCTGGAGGACCCCGGGGGGAAACACCATATATTTT
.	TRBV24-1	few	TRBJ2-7	CATSDQNDREQYF	TGTGCCACCAGTGACCAAAACGACAGGGAGCAGTACTTC
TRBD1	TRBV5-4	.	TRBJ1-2	CASRLTGGGYTF	TGTGCCAGCAGGTTGACAGGGGGCGGCTACACCTTC
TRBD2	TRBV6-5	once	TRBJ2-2	CASMSGEKVAGELFF	TGTGCCAGCATGAGCGGGGAAAAGGTGGCCGGGGAGCTGTTTTTT
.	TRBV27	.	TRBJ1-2	CASRGGGTNYGYTF	TGTGCCAGCAGGGGAGGGGGGACTAACTATGGCTACACCTTC
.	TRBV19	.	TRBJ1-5	CASSIGGYANQPQHF	TGTGCCAGTAGTATAGGAGGGTACGCCAATCAGCCCCAGCATTTT
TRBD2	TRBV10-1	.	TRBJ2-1	CASSTSGKYYNEQFF	TGCGCCAGCAGTACTAGCGGGAAATACTACAATGAGCAGTTCTTC
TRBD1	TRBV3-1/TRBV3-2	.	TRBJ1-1	CASSRQGNTEAFF	TGTGCCAGCAGCCGACAGGGGAACACTGAAGCTTTCTTT
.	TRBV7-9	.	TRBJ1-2	CASSPPGVVSGYTF	TGTGCCAGCAGCCCCCCCGGGGTCGTATCTGGCTACACCTTC
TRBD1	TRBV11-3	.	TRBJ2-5	CASSNTQGARETQYF	TGTGCCAGCAGTAACACACAGGGGGCGCGAGAGACCCAGTACTTC
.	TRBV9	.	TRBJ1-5	CASSAGGTINQPQHF	TGTGCCAGCAGCGCCGGCGGGACGATCAATCAGCCCCAGCATTTT
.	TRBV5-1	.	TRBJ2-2	CASRPGEAGELFF	TGCGCCAGCCGACCCGGGGAAGCCGGGGAGCTGTTTTTT
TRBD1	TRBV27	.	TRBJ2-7	CASSLMDRGYEQYF	TGTGCCAGCAGTTTAATGGACAGGGGATACGAGCAGTACTTC